This TCR beta chain was captured by sequencing in a study of CD4 T cells in relation to SARS-CoV-2 and coronaviruses. The wider study: Crossreactive spike epitopes shared across donors were mapped to their HLA restriction.

A note on this clone: Its antigen is currently unknown.

Generated by immunoSEQ multiplex PCR, the TCRdb table keeps only in-frame clones and is missing some. The table includes about 41,000 clones, around 82% detected once. CDR1 and CDR2 from the germline V gene are SQVTM and ANQGSEA. There are 13 residues in the CDR3. V lost 3 bases to trimming and J lost 5 bases, with 11 bases between them. 90,000 to 100,000 naive or memory CD4+ cells were cultured with CEF peptides for approximately eleven days. The TCR sequence derives from an adult with COVID-19. Sequencing was performed on naive CD4+ T cells from PBMCs, cultured in vitro. Subset indicated: naive CD4+ T cells isolated by negative enrichment. The rearrangement joins TRBV29-1 to TRBJ2-1, with a possible D match to TRBD1 (6 bases). CDR3 sequence reads: CSVEGDTHNEQFF. The DNA of the CDR3 is TGCAGCGTTGAGGGGGACACCCACAATGAGCAGTTCTTC.